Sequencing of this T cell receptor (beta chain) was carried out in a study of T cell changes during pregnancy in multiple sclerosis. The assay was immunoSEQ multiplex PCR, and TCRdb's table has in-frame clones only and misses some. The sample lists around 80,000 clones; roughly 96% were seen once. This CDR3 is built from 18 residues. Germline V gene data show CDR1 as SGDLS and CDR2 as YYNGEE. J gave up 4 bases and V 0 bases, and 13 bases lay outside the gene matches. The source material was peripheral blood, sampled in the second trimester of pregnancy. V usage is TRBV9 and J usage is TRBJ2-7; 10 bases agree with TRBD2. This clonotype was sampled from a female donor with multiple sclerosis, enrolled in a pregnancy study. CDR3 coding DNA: TGTGCCAGCAGCGTAGATACGCCGAGCGGGAGGGCGAGGTACGAGCAGTACTTC. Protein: CASSVDTPSGRARYEQYF. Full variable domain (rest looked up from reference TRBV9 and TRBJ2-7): DSGVTQTPKHLITATGQRVTLRCSPRSGDLSVYWYQQSLDQGLQFLIQYYNGEERAKGNILERFSAQQFPDLHSELNLSSLELGDSALYFCASSVDTPSGRARYEQYFGPGTRLTVT.